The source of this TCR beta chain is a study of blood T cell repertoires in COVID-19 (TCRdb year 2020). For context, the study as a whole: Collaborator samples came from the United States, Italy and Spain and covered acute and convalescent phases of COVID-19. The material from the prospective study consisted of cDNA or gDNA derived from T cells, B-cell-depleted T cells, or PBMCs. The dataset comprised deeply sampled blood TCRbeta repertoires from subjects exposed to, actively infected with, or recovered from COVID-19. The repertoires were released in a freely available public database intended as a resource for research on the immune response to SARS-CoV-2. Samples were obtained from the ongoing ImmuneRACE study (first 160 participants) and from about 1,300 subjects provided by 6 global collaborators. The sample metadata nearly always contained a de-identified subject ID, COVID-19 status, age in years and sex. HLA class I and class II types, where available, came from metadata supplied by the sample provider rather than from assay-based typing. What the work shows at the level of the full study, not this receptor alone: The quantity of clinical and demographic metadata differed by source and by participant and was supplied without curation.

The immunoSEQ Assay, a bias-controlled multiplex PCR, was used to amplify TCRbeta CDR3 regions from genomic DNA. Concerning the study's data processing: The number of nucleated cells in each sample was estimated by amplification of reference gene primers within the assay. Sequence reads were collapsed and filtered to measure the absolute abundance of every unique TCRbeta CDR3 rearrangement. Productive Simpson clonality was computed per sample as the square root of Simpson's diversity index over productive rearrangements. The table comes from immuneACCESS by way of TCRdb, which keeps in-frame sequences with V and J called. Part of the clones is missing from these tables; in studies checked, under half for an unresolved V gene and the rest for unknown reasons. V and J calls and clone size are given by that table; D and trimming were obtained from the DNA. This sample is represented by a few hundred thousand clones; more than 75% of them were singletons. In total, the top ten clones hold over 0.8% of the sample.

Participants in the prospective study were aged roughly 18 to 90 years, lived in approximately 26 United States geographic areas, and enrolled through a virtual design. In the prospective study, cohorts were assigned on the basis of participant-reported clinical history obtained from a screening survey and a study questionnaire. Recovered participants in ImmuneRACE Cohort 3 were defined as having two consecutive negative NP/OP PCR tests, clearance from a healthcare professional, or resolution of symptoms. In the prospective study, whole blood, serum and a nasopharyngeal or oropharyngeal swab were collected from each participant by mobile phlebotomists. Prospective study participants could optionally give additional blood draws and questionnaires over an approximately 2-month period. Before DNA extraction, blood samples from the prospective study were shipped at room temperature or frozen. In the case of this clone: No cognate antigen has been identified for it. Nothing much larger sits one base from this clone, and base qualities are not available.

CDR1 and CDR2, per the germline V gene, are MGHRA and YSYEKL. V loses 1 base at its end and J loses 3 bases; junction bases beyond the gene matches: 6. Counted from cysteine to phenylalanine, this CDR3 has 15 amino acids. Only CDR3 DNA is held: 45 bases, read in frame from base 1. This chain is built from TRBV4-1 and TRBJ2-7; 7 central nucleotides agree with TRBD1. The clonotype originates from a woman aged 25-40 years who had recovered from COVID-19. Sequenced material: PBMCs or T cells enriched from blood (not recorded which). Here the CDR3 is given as CASSQVPGQSYEQYF. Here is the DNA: TGCGCCAGCAGCCAAGTACCGGGACAGAGCTACGAGCAGTACTTC.